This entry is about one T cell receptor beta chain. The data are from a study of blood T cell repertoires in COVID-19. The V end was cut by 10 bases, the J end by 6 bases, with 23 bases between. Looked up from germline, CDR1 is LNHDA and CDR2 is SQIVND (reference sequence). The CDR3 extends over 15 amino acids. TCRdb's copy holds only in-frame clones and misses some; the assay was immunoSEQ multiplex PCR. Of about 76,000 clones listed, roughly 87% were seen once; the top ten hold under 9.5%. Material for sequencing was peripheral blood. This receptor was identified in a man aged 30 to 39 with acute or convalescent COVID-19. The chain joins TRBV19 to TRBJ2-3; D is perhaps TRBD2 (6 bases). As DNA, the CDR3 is TGTGCCACCTCGTTTGCGGGAAGGTTGGGGGATACGCAGTATTTT. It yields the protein CATSFAGRLGDTQYF.